This TCR beta chain is drawn from a study of graft-versus-host responses after intestinal transplantation. In the study overall: Transplantation in recipients was multivisceral, liver-intestinal, or isolated intestinal. Every one of the recipients received anti-thymocyte globulin induction and afterwards took tacrolimus and steroids for approximately three years.

The V and J ends lost 1 base and 5 bases respectively, with 15 bases between them. Germline assignment: CDR1 SGDLS and CDR2 YYNGEE. This CDR3 has 15 amino acids. Sequenced by immunoSEQ multiplex PCR; TCRdb stores in-frame clones only, minus some. The sample has about 35,000 clones; 93% are singletons. For this clone: Its antigen remains unknown.

Regarding the study as a whole: Early post-transplant declines in HvG were associated with peak levels of circulating GvH clones. There were GvH clones found in recipient marrow, and some of them appeared first in ileum or blood.

This clonotype was sampled from a human donor who was the organ donor for an intestinal transplant. This chain joins TRBV9 and TRBJ2-5; D remains unclear. The starting material was unstimulated CD8+ T cells sorted from spleen or lymph node cells, obtained before transplant. This chain's CDR3 is CASSVRSNQWETQYF. The CDR3 coding sequence is TGTGCCAGCAGCGTAAGGAGCAATCAATGGGAGACCCAGTACTTC. Full variable domain (rest looked up from reference TRBV9 and TRBJ2-5): DSGVTQTPKHLITATGQRVTLRCSPRSGDLSVYWYQQSLDQGLQFLIQYYNGEERAKGNILERFSAQQFPDLHSELNLSSLELGDSALYFCASSVRSNQWETQYFGPGTRLLVL.